This T cell receptor (beta chain) was sequenced during a study of response to subunit inactivated influenza vaccine. This clonotype occurred a few times. Germline CDR1 and CDR2: MNHEY and SVGEGT. The length of the CDR3 is 11 residues. V was shortened by 3 bases and J by 13 bases, with 10 bases between the two germline ends. In TCRdb, the RT-PCR reads were re-called with MiXCR into one record per CDR3 protein. The table records some 570,000 distinct CDR3 sequences, roughly 10% of them present only once. This sample was shared with a second study, whose subject was T cells expressing NK-cell markers. This second study notes: Synthesis of TCR beta cDNA relied on 5'RACE template switching carrying UMIs. Sorted CD3+CD56+NKG2C+, CD3+CD56+NKG2C- and CD3+CD56-NKG2C+ T cells supplied TCR beta repertoires. Dominant NKG2C+ clonotypes were found to form roughly 1.0-7.0% of CD8+ T cells in a handful of donors.

The TCR comes from a man aged 50 to 60 who received an inactivated influenza vaccine. This chain connects TRBV6-2 or TRBV6-3 to TRBJ2-1, with D unresolved. The input for sequencing was PBMCs from blood, taken on the day of vaccination. The CDR3, as DNA: TGTGCCAGCAGTTATTGGCCTACCCAGTTCTTC. Protein product: CASSYWPTQFF.